The entry below describes one T cell receptor beta chain. In its sample, this clone was seen a few times. No cognate antigen has been identified for it. No much larger clone exists at a distance of one base, and base qualities are not known. This specimen comes from a study of cytomegalovirus exposure and HLA in healthy donors (dated by TCRdb to the late 2010s). For context, the study as a whole: A later analysis indicated that the 90 to 150 validation repertoires were generated on the platform also employed for the 666 repertoires of the first cohort. The study was designed to test whether signatures of past pathogen exposure could be identified by cataloging public T cell receptors. A separate validation cohort of over a hundred different subjects was used in addition to the roughly 670-subject first cohort. High-throughput TCR immunosequencing, statistical association of individual TCRs with disease status, and machine learning were combined to predict cytomegalovirus infection status. Points the paper makes about the study in general: A total of roughly 160 TCR beta chains were listed by the study as associated with cytomegalovirus. In vitro tests confirmed that three of the cytomegalovirus-associated TCR beta chains recognize cytomegalovirus antigens. While some public TCRs were present in many individuals, most TCR sequences turned up only very rarely across donors. A later analysis had no HLA typing for the validation cohort, so co-occurrence there was scored across all 130 or so repertoires. The classifier was reported to diagnose cytomegalovirus status with high specificity and sensitivity in both the original cohort and the validation cohort. According to the authors, the approach could potentially be generalized to other disease states and immunological phenotypes. A later analysis found that TCRs clustered in the first cohort also tended to co-occur in the approximately 120 validation repertoires, with more than 90% of cluster scores above 0.

Separate from the roughly 650-subject first cohort, the validation cohort of 90 to 150 subjects was the group to which the donors belonged. Libraries were prepared through the immunoSEQ multiplex PCR assay. On the authors' methods: A statistical classification framework was developed to diagnose cytomegalovirus status using the catalog of TCR beta chain sequences. The immuneACCESS repertoire file appears here via TCRdb, limited to in-frame rearrangements. These files lack a portion of the clones; in checked studies, under half of the deficit traces to unresolved V genes, and the cause of the others is not known. Clone size and the V and J calls come from that table; the DNA yielded D and trimming. The sample contains about 140,000 clones, 84% of them found a single time. The top ten hold around 1.4% of the sample. Cut back by 5 bases and 8 bases, the V and J ends lie 9 bases apart. The CDR3 covers 11 residues, taking in both the cysteine and the phenylalanine. Only the CDR3 portion is preserved as DNA: 33 bases, with reading frame beginning at the first base. CDR1 KGHSH and CDR2 LQKENI were looked up in the germline V gene.

This TCR came from a woman in her 30s in good health and CMV-seronegative. The rearrangement joined TRBV18 to TRBJ1-2, and TRBD1 may be the D gene, going by 5 matching bases. The specimen sequenced was PBMCs. In nucleotide form, the sequence is TGTGCCAGCTCAGGGGGAGGCGGCTACACCTTC. It codes for CASSGGGGYTF.